This T cell receptor beta chain was identified in a study of T cell repertoires in cytomegalovirus infection (dated by TCRdb to about 2019). In the study overall: Donor HLA type was relevant to the analysis, as public TCR beta signatures indicated carriage of CMV infection together with the matching HLA type.

Germline trimming: 4 bases from V, 4 bases from J; junction bases outside gene matches: 24. The germline V gene yields MDHEN for CDR1 and SYDVKM for CDR2. The CDR3 starts with the cysteine, ends with the phenylalanine, and has 20 residues. Of all the DNA, just the CDR3 is kept, 60 bases in frame from base 1. This clonotype was counted ten times or more. It has no known antigen specificity. It has no much larger one-base neighbor in the sample; base qualities were not kept. Study-wide conclusions, independent of this receptor: Cumulative frequency of public TCR beta family members discriminated carriers of CMV infection plus the relevant HLA type in this cohort and an independent roughly 350-donor cohort. The ex vivo response was dominated by HLA-C-restricted CMV-specific TCR beta clonotypes, and the single most frequent clonotype in two of eight donors was supplied by these HLA-C-restricted clonotypes.

Sequencing instrument: Illumina HiSeq 1500. Starting from the raw public reads, TCRdb applied fastp trimming at Q25, assembled clones with MiXCR and retained in-frame beta chains. Rows with one shared CDR3 protein collapse into an entry with the most common genes and DNA. The sample contains roughly 500,000 distinct CDR3 sequences, about 10% of them found a single time. The top ten clonotypes cover roughly a tenth of the sample. The sequenced material came from PBMCs. The chain links TRBV28 with TRBJ2-7, with TRBD1 identical over 8 junction bases. This TCR came from a human donor in good health (CMV status not recorded). Some clones in this sample may be carry-over from other donors' samples. CDR3 region: CASSSHDRGHLPLGIYEQYF. The sequenced DNA is TGTGCCAGCAGTTCGCACGACAGGGGACACCTCCCCCTGGGGATATACGAGCAGTACTTC. Here the CDR3 is joined to the reference TRBV28 and TRBJ2-7 genes, and the full variable domain is: DVKVTQSSRYLVKRTGEKVFLECVQDMDHENMFWYRQDPGLGLRLIYFSYDVKMKEKGDIPEGYSVSREKKERFSLILESASTNQTSMYLCASSSHDRGHLPLGIYEQYFGPGTRLTVT.